The 19 T cell receptor beta chains below all came from one sample that was sequenced in a study of blood T cell repertoires in COVID-19. Data came from immunoSEQ multiplex PCR; TCRdb stores just in-frame clones and leaves some out. The repertoire consists of around 20,000 clones, with around 90% occurring once and the leading ten covering about 8%. Material: peripheral blood. Every receptor here comes from a human donor with active COVID-19. The donor label of this sample is uncertain.

This chain connects TRBV29-1 to TRBJ2-7, with D maybe TRBD2 (6 bases). Per germline, CDR1 SQVTM and CDR2 ANQGSEA. This CDR3 contains 12 residues. V was shortened by 6 bases and J by 6 bases, with 15 bases between the two germline ends. The CDR3 nucleotides read TGCAGCGTAAGACTAGGTTTTGGCGAGCAGTACTTC. This sequence encodes CSVRLGFGEQYF.

The rearrangement links TRBV27 to TRBJ2-1; 8 bases match TRBD2. The CDR3 extends over 16 amino acids. Losses at the gene ends were 3 bases for V and 4 bases for J; bases not matched to a gene: 8. Germline assignment: CDR1 MNHEY and CDR2 SMNVEV (reference sequence). The CDR3 loop is CASSFERKRGYNEQFF. For the CDR3, the DNA is TGTGCCAGCAGTTTTGAACGCAAGCGGGGGTACAATGAGCAGTTCTTC.

V is TRBV30 and J is TRBJ2-1, with 9 bases that match TRBD1. V lost 1 base, J lost 8 bases, and 3 bases stayed unmatched. The germline gives CDR1 GTSNPN, CDR2 SVGIG (reference sequence). This CDR3 is 13 amino acids long. The CDR3 DNA is TGTGCCTGGAGTGGCCGGGACAGGGATGAGCAGTTCTTC. Amino acids: CAWSGRDRDEQFF.

The rearrangement links TRBV9 to TRBJ2-7; D is uncertain. Trimming left V 4 bases short and J 7 bases short, with 15 bases between. CDR3 length equals 13 residues. Germline V lookup: CDR1 SGDLS, CDR2 YYNGEE. In DNA, the CDR3 is TGTGCCAGCAGCCCACGCGCCGAGAGGGAGCAGTACTTC. This codes for CASSPRAEREQYF.

The rearrangement joins TRBV19 to TRBJ2-3; the match to TRBD2 covers 12 bases. In germline, CDR1 is LNHDA, CDR2 SQIVND (reference sequence). J was trimmed by 7 bases and V by 5 bases; bases with no gene match: 10. This CDR3 contains 16 residues. CDR3 sequence (DNA): TGTGCCAGTAGTCCCCGACTAGCGGGAGAGGGGTATACGCAGTATTTT. Translating gives CASSPRLAGEGYTQYF.

The chain links TRBV2 to TRBJ2-1; no reliable D call. Germline lookup yields CDR1 SNHLY and CDR2 FYNNEI. Trimming pared 6 bases from V and 10 bases from J, leaving 10 bases between. The CDR3 consists of 11 residues. The CDR3 DNA reads as TGTGCCAGCAGCGTACTATCCGAGCAGTTCTTC. Its translation is CASSVLSEQFF.

The gene calls are TRBV15 and TRBJ1-2; no firm D call. V was pared by 0 bases and J by 6 bases, with 11 bases between. The CDR3 sequence is 14 residues long. In germline, CDR1 is LNHNV, CDR2 YYDKDF (reference sequence). The CDR3 coding sequence is TGTGCCACCAGCAGAGACCAAGGGAGGAATGGCTACACCTTC. This gives the protein CATSRDQGRNGYTF.

CDR3: CASSLAGGGNEQFF. The CDR3 coding sequence is TGTGCCAGCAGCTTAGCGGGAGGGGGCAATGAGCAGTTCTTC. This chain links TRBV11-3 with TRBJ2-1, with TRBD2 matching 8 bases. The CDR3 is made up of 14 amino acids. In germline, CDR1 is SGHNT, CDR2 YENEEA. The V segment lost 1 base and the J segment 6 bases; nucleotides outside the gene matches: 2.

This clone is a singleton in its sample. The genes are TRBV6-6 and TRBJ1-1, with 8 bases identical to TRBD1. CDR3 length: 12 amino acids. The V and J ends lost 6 bases and 12 bases, in that order; junction bases with no gene match: 9. Germline CDR1 and CDR2: MNHNY and SVGAGI (reference sequence). The CDR3 nucleotides are TGTGCCAGCAGACCAGGGACAGGTTACCCTTTCTTT. It is translated as CASRPGTGYPFF.

The V call is TRBV11-2, the J call TRBJ2-7, with TRBD2 identical over 8 bases. With 2 bases clipped from V and 2 bases from J, the junction kept 2 bases outside the gene matches. Germline CDR1 reads SGHAT; CDR2 reads FQNNGV. This CDR3 contains 14 residues. The CDR3 loop is CASSLTSGAYEQYF. CDR3 coding DNA: TGTGCCAGCAGCTTAACTAGCGGAGCCTACGAGCAGTACTTC.

This chain uses TRBV28 with TRBJ2-3; 8 bases agree with TRBD2. V was clipped by 6 bases and J by 3 bases; unmatched bases: 8. Germline assignment: CDR1 MDHEN and CDR2 SYDVKM. This CDR3 is 15 amino acids long. CDR3 nucleotides: TGTGCCAGCAGAAAGGAAGCGGGAGTAACAGATACGCAGTATTTT. Translating gives CASRKEAGVTDTQYF.

The chain couples TRBV4-1 to TRBJ2-7; D might be TRBD1 (6 bases). Germline assignment: CDR1 MGHRA and CDR2 YSYEKL. CDR3 size: 14 residues. Trimming left V 1 base short and J 3 bases short, with 10 bases between. CDR3 sequence reads: CASSQGDTGYEQYF. The CDR3 DNA is TGCGCCAGCAGCCAAGGGGACACCGGCTACGAGCAGTACTTC.

This clone was seen a single time. The genes are TRBV19 and TRBJ2-2; D not resolved. CDR3 length: 13 amino acids. V dropped 3 bases and J dropped 7 bases, with 9 bases sitting between them. Germline values: CDR1 LNHDA, CDR2 SQIVND (reference sequence). The CDR3 loop reads CASSIEALGELFF. CDR3 in DNA: TGTGCCAGTAGTATTGAGGCCCTCGGGGAGCTGTTTTTT. The full variable domain, completed using reference TRBV19 and TRBJ2-2, is DGGITQSPKYLFRKEGQNVTLSCEQNLNHDAMYWYRQDPGQGLRLIYYSQIVNDFQKGDIAEGYSVSREKKESFPLTVTSAQKNPTAFYLCASSIEALGELFFGEGSRLTVL.

The chain employs TRBV29-1 and TRBJ2-1, with a possible D match to TRBD1 (6 bases). The germline V and J ends were trimmed by 7 bases and 4 bases, with 14 bases remaining between them. Germline V CDR1 and CDR2: SQVTM, ANQGSEA. The CDR3 extends over 13 amino acids. In nucleotides, the CDR3 is TGCAGCGGCGACAGGCAGGAGTACAATGAGCAGTTCTTC. Protein product: CSGDRQEYNEQFF.

The genes are TRBV7-2 and TRBJ2-7; the match to TRBD1 covers 8 bases. Germline CDR1 SGHTA, CDR2 FQGNSA. Trimming cost V 5 bases and J 1 base; bases outside gene matches: 10. This CDR3 is 16 amino acids long. The CDR3 sequence: CASSPPGQGGSYEQYF. DNA for the CDR3: TGTGCCAGCAGCCCGCCCGGACAGGGAGGATCCTACGAGCAGTACTTC.

This chain uses TRBV6-5 with TRBJ1-3; D possibly corresponds to TRBD1 (6 bases). The germline CDR1 and CDR2 sequences are MNHEY and SVGAGI. The CDR3 has 15 amino acids. The V gene lost 8 bases and the J gene lost 0 bases, with 14 bases spanning the gap. CDR3 sequence reads: CASGGGLSSGNTIYF. The DNA for the CDR3 is TGTGCCAGCGGGGGGGGCCTCAGCTCTGGAAACACCATATATTTT.

The rearrangement links TRBV9 to TRBJ1-2, with no clear D. V was cut by 4 bases and J by 8 bases, with 18 bases left in between. The germline V gene encodes CDR1 SGDLS and CDR2 YYNGEE. The CDR3 is made up of 14 amino acids. In DNA form, the CDR3 reads TGTGCCAGCAGCCACCGGACTGACAAAGGGGGCTACACCTTC. It translates to CASSHRTDKGGYTF.

The V and J genes are TRBV7-6 and TRBJ2-1; D call uncertain. In germline, CDR1 is SGHVS, CDR2 FNYEAQ. The CDR3 is 16 residues long. Trimming took off 5 bases at V and 1 base at J, with 15 bases between the two ends. CDR3 nucleotides: TGTGCCAGCAGCCCTAGAGCGATCCCGTCCTACAATGAGCAGTTCTTC. It specifies CASSPRAIPSYNEQFF.

This chain uses TRBV3-1 (or the pseudogene TRBV3-2) with TRBJ2-5, with D hard to call. There are 14 residues in the CDR3. Germline V CDR1 and CDR2: LGHDT, YNNKEL (reference sequence). V was shortened by 0 bases and J by 2 bases, with 7 bases between the two germline ends. In nucleotides, the CDR3 is TGTGCCAGCAGCCAAGAGAGGCTGCAAGAGACCCAGTACTTC. It encodes CASSQERLQETQYF.